The clone carrying this T cell receptor beta chain has a count of ten or more. Its antigen is still unknown. The record originates from a study of T cells in Graves' hyperthyroidism and ophthalmopathy. Study-level results: By a 13 V-J model, ophthalmopathy was set apart from stable hyperthyroidism.

The V gene's germline CDR1 is MNHNS and CDR2 SASEGT. This CDR3 is 16 amino acids long. V gave up 6 bases and J gave up 3 bases; unmatched junction bases: 7. From RNA transcripts, TCR beta CDR3 regions were amplified. The TCR CDR3 was amplified in a first-round RT-PCR using the HTBI primer set. TCRdb itself ran the multiplex PCR reads through MiXCR, one entry per CDR3 protein. The sample lists 400,000 to 600,000 distinct CDR3 sequences; 15% to 20% were seen once. PBMCs stemmed from approximately 10 ml fresh peripheral blood. The genes are TRBV6-1 and TRBJ2-7, with 14 bases identical to TRBD2. Source material: blood. The clonotype originates from a woman between 25 and 40 years old with Graves' ophthalmopathy. CDR3 loop: CASSLEGTSGSYEQYF. The DNA of the CDR3 is TGTGCCAGCAGCCTCGAAGGGACTAGCGGGAGCTACGAGCAGTACTTC.